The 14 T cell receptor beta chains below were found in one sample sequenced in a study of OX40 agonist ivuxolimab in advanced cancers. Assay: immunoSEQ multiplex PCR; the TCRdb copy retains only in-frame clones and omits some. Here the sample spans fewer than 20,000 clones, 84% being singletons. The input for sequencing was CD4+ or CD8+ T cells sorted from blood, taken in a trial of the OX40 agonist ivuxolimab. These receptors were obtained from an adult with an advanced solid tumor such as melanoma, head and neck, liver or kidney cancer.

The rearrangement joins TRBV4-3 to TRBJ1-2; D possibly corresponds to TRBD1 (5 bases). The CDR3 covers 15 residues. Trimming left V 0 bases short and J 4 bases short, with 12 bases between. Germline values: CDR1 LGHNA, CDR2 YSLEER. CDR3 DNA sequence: TGCGCCAGCAGCCAAGATTCAGGGTTGGGCTATGGCTACACCTTC. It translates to CASSQDSGLGYGYTF.

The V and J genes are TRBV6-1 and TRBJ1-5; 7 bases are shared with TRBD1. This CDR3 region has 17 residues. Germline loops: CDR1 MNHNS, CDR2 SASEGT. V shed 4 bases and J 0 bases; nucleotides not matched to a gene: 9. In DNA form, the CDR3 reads TGTGCCAGCAGTGGCCTTGGGACAGATTATAGCAATCAGCCCCAGCATTTT. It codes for CASSGLGTDYSNQPQHF.

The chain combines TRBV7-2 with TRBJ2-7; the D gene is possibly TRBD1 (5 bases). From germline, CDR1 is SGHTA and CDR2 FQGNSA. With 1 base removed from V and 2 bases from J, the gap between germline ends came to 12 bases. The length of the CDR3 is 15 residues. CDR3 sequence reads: CASSLEDSSAYEQYF. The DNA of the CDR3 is TGTGCCAGCAGCTTAGAAGACAGCTCAGCCTACGAGCAGTACTTC.

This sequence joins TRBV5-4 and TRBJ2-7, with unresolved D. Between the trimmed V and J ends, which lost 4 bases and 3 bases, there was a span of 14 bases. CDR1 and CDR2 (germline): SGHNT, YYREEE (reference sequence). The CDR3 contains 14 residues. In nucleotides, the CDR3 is TGTGCCAGCAGCATCACCGGGTCTCACTACGAGCAGTACTTC. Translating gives CASSITGSHYEQYF.

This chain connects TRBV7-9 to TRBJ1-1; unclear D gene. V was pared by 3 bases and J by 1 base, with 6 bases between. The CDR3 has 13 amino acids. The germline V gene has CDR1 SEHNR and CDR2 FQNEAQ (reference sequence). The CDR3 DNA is TGTGCCAGCAGCTTGGAGGGGAACACTGAAGCTTTCTTT. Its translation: CASSLEGNTEAFF.

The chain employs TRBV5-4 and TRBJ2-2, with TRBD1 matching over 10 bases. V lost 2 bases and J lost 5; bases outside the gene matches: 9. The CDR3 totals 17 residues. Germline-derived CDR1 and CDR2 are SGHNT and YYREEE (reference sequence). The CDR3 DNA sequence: TGTGCCAGCAGCTTATTTGCAGGGACAGGGGAGACCGGGGAGCTGTTTTTT. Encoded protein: CASSLFAGTGETGELFF. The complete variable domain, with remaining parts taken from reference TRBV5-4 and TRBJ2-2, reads ETGVTQSPTHLIKTRGQQVTLRCSSQSGHNTVSWYQQALGQGPQFIFQYYREEENGRGNFPPRFSGLQFPNYSSELNVNALELDDSALYLCASSLFAGTGETGELFFGEGSRLTVL.

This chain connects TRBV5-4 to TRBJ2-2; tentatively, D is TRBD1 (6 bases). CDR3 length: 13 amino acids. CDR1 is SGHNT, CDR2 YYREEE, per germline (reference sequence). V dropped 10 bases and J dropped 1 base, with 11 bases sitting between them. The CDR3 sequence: CAQGQQNTGELFF. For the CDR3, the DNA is TGTGCCCAAGGACAGCAGAACACCGGGGAGCTGTTTTTT.

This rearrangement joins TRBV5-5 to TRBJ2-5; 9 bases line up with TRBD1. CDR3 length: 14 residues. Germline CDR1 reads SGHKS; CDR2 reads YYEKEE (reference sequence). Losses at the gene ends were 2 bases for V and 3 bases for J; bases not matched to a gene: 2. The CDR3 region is CASSFGTGKETQYF. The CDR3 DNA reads TGTGCCAGCAGCTTTGGGACAGGGAAAGAGACCCAGTACTTC.

DNA of the CDR3: TGTGCCAGCAGTAGACAGTTGAACACTGAAGCTTTCTTT. Its translation: CASSRQLNTEAFF. V is TRBV6-1 and J is TRBJ1-1, with D possibly being TRBD1 (5 bases). V lost 5 bases and J 0 bases, leaving 7 bases between the germline ends. CDR3 length equals 13 residues. Looked up from germline, CDR1 is MNHNS and CDR2 is SASEGT.

DNA of the CDR3: TGTGCCAGTAGTACCCCGGACAGGGGGCGCGGGTACAATGAGCAGTTCTTC. Translated, it gives CASSTPDRGRGYNEQFF. This chain connects TRBV19 to TRBJ2-1; 11 bases agree with TRBD1. Germline V lookup: CDR1 LNHDA, CDR2 SQIVND (reference sequence). V trimming: 4 bases; J trimming: 4 bases; junction bases outside the gene matches: 9. The CDR3 extends over 17 amino acids.

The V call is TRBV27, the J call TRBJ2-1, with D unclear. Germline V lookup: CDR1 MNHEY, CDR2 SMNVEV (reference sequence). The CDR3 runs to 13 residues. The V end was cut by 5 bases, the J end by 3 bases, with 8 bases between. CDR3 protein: CASSHRDYNEQFF. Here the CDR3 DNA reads TGTGCCAGCAGTCATAGGGACTACAATGAGCAGTTCTTC.

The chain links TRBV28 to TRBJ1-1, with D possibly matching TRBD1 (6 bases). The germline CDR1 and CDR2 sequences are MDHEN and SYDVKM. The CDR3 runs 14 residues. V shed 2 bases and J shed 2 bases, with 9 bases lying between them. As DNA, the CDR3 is TGTGCCAGCAGTTTAGGGACATCTAACACTGAAGCTTTCTTT. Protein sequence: CASSLGTSNTEAFF.

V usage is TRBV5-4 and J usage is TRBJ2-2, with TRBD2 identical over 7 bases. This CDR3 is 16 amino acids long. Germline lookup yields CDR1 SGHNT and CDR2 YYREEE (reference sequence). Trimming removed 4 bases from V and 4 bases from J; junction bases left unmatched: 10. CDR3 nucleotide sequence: TGTGCCAGCAGCCCGTGGGAGGGCTCGGGCACCGGGGAGCTGTTTTTT. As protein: CASSPWEGSGTGELFF. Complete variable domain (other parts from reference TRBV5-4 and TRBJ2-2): ETGVTQSPTHLIKTRGQQVTLRCSSQSGHNTVSWYQQALGQGPQFIFQYYREEENGRGNFPPRFSGLQFPNYSSELNVNALELDDSALYLCASSPWEGSGTGELFFGEGSRLTVL.

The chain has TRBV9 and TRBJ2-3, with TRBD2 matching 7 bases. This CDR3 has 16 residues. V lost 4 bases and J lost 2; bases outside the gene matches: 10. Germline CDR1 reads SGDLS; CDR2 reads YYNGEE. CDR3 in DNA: TGTGCCAGCAGCCCCCTGACTAGCTCCCTCACAGATACGCAGTATTTT. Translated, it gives CASSPLTSSLTDTQYF. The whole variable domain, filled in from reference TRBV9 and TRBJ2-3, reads DSGVTQTPKHLITATGQRVTLRCSPRSGDLSVYWYQQSLDQGLQFLIQYYNGEERAKGNILERFSAQQFPDLHSELNLSSLELGDSALYFCASSPLTSSLTDTQYFGPGTRLTVL.